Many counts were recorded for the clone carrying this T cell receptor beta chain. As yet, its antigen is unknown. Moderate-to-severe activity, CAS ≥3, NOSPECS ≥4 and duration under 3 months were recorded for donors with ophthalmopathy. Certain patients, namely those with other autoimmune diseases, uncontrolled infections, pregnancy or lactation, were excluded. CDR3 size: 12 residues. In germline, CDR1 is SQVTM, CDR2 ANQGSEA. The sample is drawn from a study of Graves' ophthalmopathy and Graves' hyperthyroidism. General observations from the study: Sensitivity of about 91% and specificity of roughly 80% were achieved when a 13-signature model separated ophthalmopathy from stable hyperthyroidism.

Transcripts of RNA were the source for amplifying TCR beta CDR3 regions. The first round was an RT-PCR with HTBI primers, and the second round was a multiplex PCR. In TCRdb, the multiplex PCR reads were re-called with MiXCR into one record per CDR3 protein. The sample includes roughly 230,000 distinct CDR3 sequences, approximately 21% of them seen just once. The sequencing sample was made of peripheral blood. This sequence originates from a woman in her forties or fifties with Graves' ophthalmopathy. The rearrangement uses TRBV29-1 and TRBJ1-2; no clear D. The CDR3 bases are TGCTCAACGTTGTGGCTTGAAGGTGGCTACACCTTC. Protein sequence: CSTLWLEGGYTF.